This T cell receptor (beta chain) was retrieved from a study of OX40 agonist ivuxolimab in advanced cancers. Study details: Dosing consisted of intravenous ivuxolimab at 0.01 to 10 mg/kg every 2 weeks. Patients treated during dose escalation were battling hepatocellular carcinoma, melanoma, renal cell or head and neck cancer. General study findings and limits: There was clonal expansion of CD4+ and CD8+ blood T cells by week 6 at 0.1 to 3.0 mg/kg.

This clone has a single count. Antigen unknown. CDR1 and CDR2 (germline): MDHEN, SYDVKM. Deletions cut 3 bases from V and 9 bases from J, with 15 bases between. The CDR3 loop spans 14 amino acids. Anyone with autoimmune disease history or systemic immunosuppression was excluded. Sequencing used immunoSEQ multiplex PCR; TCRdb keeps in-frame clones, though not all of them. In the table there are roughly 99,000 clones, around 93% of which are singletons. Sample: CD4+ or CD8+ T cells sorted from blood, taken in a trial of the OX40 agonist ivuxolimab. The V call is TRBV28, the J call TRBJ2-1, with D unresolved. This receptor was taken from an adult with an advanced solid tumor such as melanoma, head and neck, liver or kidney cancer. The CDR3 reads CASSFLSETGEQFF. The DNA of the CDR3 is TGTGCCAGCAGTTTCCTTAGTGAGACGGGTGAGCAGTTCTTC.